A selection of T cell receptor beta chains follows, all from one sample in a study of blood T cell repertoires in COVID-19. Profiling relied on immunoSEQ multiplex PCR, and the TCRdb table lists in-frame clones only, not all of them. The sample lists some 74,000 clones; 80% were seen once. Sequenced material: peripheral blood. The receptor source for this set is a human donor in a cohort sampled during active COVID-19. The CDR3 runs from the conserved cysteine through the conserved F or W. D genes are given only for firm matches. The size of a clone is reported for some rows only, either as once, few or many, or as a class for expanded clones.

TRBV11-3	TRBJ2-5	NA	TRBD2	TGTGCCAGCAGCTTAGGGGGGAGGGGAGGTGAAGAGACCCAGTACTTC	CASSLGGRGGEETQYF
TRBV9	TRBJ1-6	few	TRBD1	TGTGCCAGCAGCGTTAGGGGACAGGATAATTCACCCCTCCACTTT	CASSVRGQDNSPLHF
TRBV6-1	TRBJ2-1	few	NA	TGTGCCAGCAGTGAGTATTCCGGGATCTACAATGAGCAGTTCTTC	CASSEYSGIYNEQFF
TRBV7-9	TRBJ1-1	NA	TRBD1	TGTGCCAGCAGCTTAACCAGGGGGAGCACTGAAGCTTTCTTT	CASSLTRGSTEAFF
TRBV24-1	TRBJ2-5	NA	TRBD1	TGTGCCACCAGTGATTACGAGGGGGCGGTAAAAGAGACCCAGTACTTC	CATSDYEGAVKETQYF
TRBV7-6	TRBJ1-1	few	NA	TGTGCCAGCAGCTTAGATCCCGAGGGGAACACTGAAGCTTTCTTT	CASSLDPEGNTEAFF
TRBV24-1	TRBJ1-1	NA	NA	TGTGCCACCAGTGCAGGGTGGGCGACTGAAGCTTTCTTT	CATSAGWATEAFF
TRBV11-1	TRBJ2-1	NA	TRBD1	TGTGCCAGCAGCTTCCGACAGGGGGGAGGGATTGAGCAGTTCTTC	CASSFRQGGGIEQFF
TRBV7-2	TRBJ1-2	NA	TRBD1	TGTGCCAGCAGCTTATCCGGGACAGGGCATGGCTACACCTTC	CASSLSGTGHGYTF
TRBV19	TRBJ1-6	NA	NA	TGTGCCAGTAGTATAGGCGGGCCTACGGGGAATTCACCCCTCCACTTT	CASSIGGPTGNSPLHF
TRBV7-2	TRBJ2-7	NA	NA	TGTGCCAGCAGCGCCTCCAGGGCGTCCTACGAGCAGTACTTC	CASSASRASYEQYF
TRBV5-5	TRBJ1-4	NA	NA	TGTGCCAGCAGCTTTTATGGGGCCCCTAGTGAAAAACTGTTTTTT	CASSFYGAPSEKLFF
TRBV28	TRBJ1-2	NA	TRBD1	TGTGCCAGCAGTCCGTCGGGACAGAGAATTAATGGCTACACCTTC	CASSPSGQRINGYTF
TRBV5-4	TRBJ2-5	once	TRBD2	TGTGCCAGCAGCGCCGGACTAGGTACGGGGACCCAGTACTTC	CASSAGLGTGTQYF
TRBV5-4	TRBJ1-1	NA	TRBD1	TGTGCCAGCAGCTTCTATAACAGGGGGGGGACTGAAGCTTTCTTT	CASSFYNRGGTEAFF
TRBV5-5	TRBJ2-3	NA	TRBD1	TGTGCCAGCAGCTTTCCCAGGGGGCATAGAGATACGCAGTATTTT	CASSFPRGHRDTQYF
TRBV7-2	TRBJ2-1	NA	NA	TGTGCCAGCAGCTTAACTAGCATAGGGTACAATGAGCAGTTCTTC	CASSLTSIGYNEQFF
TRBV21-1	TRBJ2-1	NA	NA	TGTGCCAGCAGCATCTCGACTAGCGGGAGAGACAATGAGCAGTTCTTC	CASSISTSGRDNEQFF
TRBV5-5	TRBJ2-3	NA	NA	TGTGCCAGCAGCTTGTCCGGGGGCACAGATACGCAGTATTTT	CASSLSGGTDTQYF
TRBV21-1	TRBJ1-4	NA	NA	TGTGCCAGCAGCAAAGTCTCGGGGGGGAGAACTAATGAAAAACTGTTTTTT	CASSKVSGGRTNEKLFF
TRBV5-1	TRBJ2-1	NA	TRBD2	TGCGCCAGCAGCTTGGCGCGGGGGATCTCCTACAATGAGCAGTTCTTC	CASSLARGISYNEQFF
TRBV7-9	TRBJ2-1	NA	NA	TGTGCCAGCAGCCACATGTCCGGGGCTAGCGCCTACAATGAGCAGTTCTTC	CASSHMSGASAYNEQFF
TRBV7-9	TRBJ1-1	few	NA	TGTGCCAGCAGCTACGCTGGGCCAGGCACTGAAGCTTTCTTT	CASSYAGPGTEAFF
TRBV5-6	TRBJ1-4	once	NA	TGTGCCAGCAGCGGTTTTCAGGGTGCAACTAATGAAAAACTGTTTTTT	CASSGFQGATNEKLFF
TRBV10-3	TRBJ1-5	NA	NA	TGTGCCATCAGTGAGTCGTTACAGTTGTATGGGCCCCAGCATTTT	CAISESLQLYGPQHF
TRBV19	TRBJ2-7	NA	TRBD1	TGTGCCAGTAGCAGGGACAGGGGAGCCCTCTACGAGCAGTACTTC	CASSRDRGALYEQYF
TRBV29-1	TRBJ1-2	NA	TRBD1	TGCAGCGCTGACAGGGAGGGGTATGGCTACACCTTC	CSADREGYGYTF
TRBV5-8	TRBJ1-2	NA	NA	TGTGCCAGCAGCTTAAGGAGCCCTTATGGCTACACCTTC	CASSLRSPYGYTF
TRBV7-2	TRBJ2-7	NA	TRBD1	TGTGCCAGCAGCCAGACAGGGCTCATATCCTACGAGCAGTACTTC	CASSQTGLISYEQYF
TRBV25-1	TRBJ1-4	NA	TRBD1	TGTGCCAGCAGTGAAGGGACAGGTACTCTTGGCGAAAAACTGTTTTTT	CASSEGTGTLGEKLFF
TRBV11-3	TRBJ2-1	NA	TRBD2	TGTGCCAGCAGCAGCGGACTAGCGGGAGCGGGGGAGCAGTTCTTC	CASSSGLAGAGEQFF
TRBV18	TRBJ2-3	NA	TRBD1	TGTGCCAGCTCACCCGGACAGGGCCCAGATACGCAGTATTTT	CASSPGQGPDTQYF
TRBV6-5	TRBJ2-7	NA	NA	TGTGCCAGCAGTTACCAGACCGGGTCTTACGAGCAGTACTTC	CASSYQTGSYEQYF